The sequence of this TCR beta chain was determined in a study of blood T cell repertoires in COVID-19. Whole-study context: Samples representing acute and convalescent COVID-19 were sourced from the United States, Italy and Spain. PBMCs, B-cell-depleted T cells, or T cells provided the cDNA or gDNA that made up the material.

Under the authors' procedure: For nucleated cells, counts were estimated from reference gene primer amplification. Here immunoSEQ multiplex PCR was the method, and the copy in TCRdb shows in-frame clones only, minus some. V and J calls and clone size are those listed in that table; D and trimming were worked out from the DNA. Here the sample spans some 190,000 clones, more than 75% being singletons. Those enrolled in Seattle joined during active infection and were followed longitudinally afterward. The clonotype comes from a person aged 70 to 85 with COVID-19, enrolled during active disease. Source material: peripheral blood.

CDR3 sequence reads: CASSMPTGALYF. CDR3 nucleotides: TGTGCCAGTAGTATGCCCACAGGGGCCTTGTACTTC. This chain joins TRBV19 and TRBJ2-7; TRBD1 aligns across 7 bases. With 3 bases clipped from V and 12 bases from J, the junction kept 8 bases outside the gene matches. This CDR3 has 12 amino acids. Germline V CDR1 and CDR2: LNHDA, SQIVND (reference sequence). Together with reference TRBV19 and TRBJ2-7, the CDR3 gives the full variable domain: DGGITQSPKYLFRKEGQNVTLSCEQNLNHDAMYWYRQDPGQGLRLIYYSQIVNDFQKGDIAEGYSVSREKKESFPLTVTSAQKNPTAFYLCASSMPTGALYFGPGTRLTVT.